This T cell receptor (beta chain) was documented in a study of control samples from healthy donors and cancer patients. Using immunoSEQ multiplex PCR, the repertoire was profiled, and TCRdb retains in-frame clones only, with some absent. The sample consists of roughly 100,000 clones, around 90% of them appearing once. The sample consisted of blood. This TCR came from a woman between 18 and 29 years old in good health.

The CDR3 reads CASSLDGQGTEAFF. The CDR3 DNA follows: TGTGCCAGCAGTTTAGATGGACAGGGCACTGAAGCTTTCTTT. This rearrangement joins TRBV6-4 to TRBJ1-1; 8 bases map to TRBD1. V lost 5 bases, J lost 4 bases, and 6 bases stayed unmatched. This CDR3 region has 14 residues. Germline-derived CDR1 and CDR2 are MRHNA and SNTAGT.